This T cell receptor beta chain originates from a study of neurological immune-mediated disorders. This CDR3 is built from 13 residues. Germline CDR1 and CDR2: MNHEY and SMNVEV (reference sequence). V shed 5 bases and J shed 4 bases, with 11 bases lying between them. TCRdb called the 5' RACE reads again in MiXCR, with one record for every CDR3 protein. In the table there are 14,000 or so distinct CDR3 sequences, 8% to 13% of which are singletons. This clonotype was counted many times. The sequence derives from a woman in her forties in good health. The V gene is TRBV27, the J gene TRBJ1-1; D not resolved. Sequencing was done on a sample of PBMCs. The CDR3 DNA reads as TGTGCCAGCAGTCCGAGGAGGTTCACTGAAGCTTTCTTT. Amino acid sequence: CASSPRRFTEAFF.